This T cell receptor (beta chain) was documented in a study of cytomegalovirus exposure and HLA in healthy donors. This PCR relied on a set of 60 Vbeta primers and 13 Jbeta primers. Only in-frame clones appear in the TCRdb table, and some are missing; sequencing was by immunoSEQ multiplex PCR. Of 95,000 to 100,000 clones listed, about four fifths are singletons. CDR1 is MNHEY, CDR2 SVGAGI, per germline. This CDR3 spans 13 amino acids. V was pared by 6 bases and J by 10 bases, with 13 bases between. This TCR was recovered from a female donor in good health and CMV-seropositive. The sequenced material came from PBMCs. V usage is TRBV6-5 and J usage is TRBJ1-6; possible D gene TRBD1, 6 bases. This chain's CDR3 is CASRRGARSPLHF. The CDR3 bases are TGTGCCAGCAGGCGGGGGGCCAGGTCACCCCTCCACTTT.